The present T cell receptor beta chain was sequenced within a study of cytomegalovirus exposure and HLA in healthy donors. General study points: Some highly shared sequence variants likely arose as a pipeline artifact.

Worth noting for this clone: The antigen is not known.

Primers included in the PCR were 60 Vbeta and 13 Jbeta primers. Measured with immunoSEQ multiplex PCR; TCRdb has only the in-frame clones, and not every one. The data hold under 200,000 clones, with 65% to 90% observed a single time. Donors in the study were healthy people who gave bone marrow. The CDR3 contains 17 residues. Trimming removed 3 bases at V and 1 base at J, with 18 bases between. Per the germline V gene, CDR1 is LNHDA and CDR2 is SQIVND (reference sequence). The sequence was obtained from a young woman in good health and CMV-seronegative. The material sequenced was PBMCs. The chain employs TRBV19 and TRBJ1-1; no reliable D call. DNA for the CDR3: TGTGCCAGTAGTATGACGAGGTTGGGAGACGGGAACACTGAAGCTTTCTTT. This encodes CASSMTRLGDGNTEAFF.